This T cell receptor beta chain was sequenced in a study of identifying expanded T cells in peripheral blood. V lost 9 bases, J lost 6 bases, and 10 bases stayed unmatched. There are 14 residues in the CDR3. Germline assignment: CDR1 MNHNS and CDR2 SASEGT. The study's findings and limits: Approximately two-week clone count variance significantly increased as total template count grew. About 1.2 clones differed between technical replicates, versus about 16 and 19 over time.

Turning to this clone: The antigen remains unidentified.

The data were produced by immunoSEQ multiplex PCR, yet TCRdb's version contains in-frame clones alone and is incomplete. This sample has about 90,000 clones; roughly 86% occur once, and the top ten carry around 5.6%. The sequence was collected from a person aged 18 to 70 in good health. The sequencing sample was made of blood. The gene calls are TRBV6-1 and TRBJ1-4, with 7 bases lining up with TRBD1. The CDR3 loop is CASREGQQYEKLFF. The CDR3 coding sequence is TGTGCCAGTAGGGAGGGACAGCAATATGAAAAACTGTTTTTT.